Given below is one TCR beta chain in context. Its antigen is not identified. The sample is drawn from a study of T cell responses to AZD1222 COVID-19 vaccine. About the study: Second doses were pooled across both intervals (about 4 or about 12 weeks).

Findings of the study overall: Repertoires were sampled only after the peak T cell response. Increases in Spike-specific TCR breadth and depth were seen after two AZD1222 doses. Clonal diversity may have been underestimated, and the donors were mostly white British, with more females than males.

Libraries were prepared by immunoSEQ multiplex PCR; TCRdb keeps only in-frame clonotypes and omits some of them. This table holds about 99,000 clones, roughly 87% found once. The CDR3 sequence is 15 residues long. Germline V gene data show CDR1 as SGHDT and CDR2 as YYEEEE. Between the trimmed V and J ends, which lost 4 bases and 2 bases, there was a span of 16 bases. The receptor comes from an adult in good health. Sequencing was performed on peripheral blood, taken on day 0 of AZD1222 vaccination. The chain has TRBV5-6 and TRBJ2-7, with D perhaps given as TRBD1 or TRBD2 (5 bases each). Written as DNA, the CDR3 is TGTGCCAGCAGCCTTGGGGGTTCCAACACCTACGAGCAGTACTTC. Its translation is CASSLGGSNTYEQYF.